This passage covers 12 T cell receptor beta chains from one sample sequenced in a study of T cell responses to AZD1222 COVID-19 vaccine. Sequenced by immunoSEQ multiplex PCR; TCRdb stores in-frame clones only, minus some. The sample has some 110,000 clones; more than 80% are singletons. Sequenced material: peripheral blood, taken 28 days after the second AZD1222 dose. The source is an adult who received the AZD1222 COVID-19 vaccine.

Note on this clone: One junction end disagrees with the germline gene, perhaps due to a read error. This sequence joins TRBV5-4 and TRBJ1-6; tentative D call: TRBD1 (6 bases). Germline CDR1 reads SGHNT; CDR2 reads YYREEE (reference sequence). The CDR3 covers 15 residues. CDR3 nucleotides: TGTGCCAGCAGATTGGGGACACCTTATAATTCACCCCTCCACTTT. Residues: CASRLGTPYNSPLHF.

This clone was counted once. This chain connects TRBV18 to TRBJ1-1; D remains unclear. The germline gives CDR1 KGHSH, CDR2 LQKENI. Trimming pared 3 bases from V and 4 bases from J, leaving 9 bases between. This CDR3 is 13 amino acids long. CDR3 protein: CASSPEVSTEAFF. CDR3 DNA: TGTGCCAGCTCACCGGAAGTCAGCACTGAAGCTTTCTTT.

The rearrangement joins TRBV11-2 to TRBJ1-1; D is possibly TRBD1 (6 bases). V gave up 3 bases and J gave up 5 bases, with 16 bases separating them. Germline assignment: CDR1 SGHAT and CDR2 FQNNGV. The CDR3 length is 15 residues. This chain's CDR3 is CASSFQAGALTEAFF. The DNA of the CDR3 is TGTGCCAGCAGCTTTCAGGCGGGGGCGCTGACTGAAGCTTTCTTT.

The V gene is TRBV5-6, the J gene TRBJ1-5, with D perhaps matching TRBD1 (5 bases). This CDR3 region has 15 residues. Germline CDR1 and CDR2: SGHDT and YYEEEE. Deletions cut 3 bases from V and 3 bases from J, with 13 bases between. For the CDR3, the DNA is TGTGCCAGCAGCTACCGACAGACATACAATCAGCCCCAGCATTTT. Translated, it gives CASSYRQTYNQPQHF.

Here the CDR3 DNA reads TGTGCCAGCGGTACAGGGGGCACAATTAATGAGCAGTTCTTC. It translates to CASGTGGTINEQFF. The chain couples TRBV2 to TRBJ2-1, with 9 nucleotides matching TRBD1. The CDR3 runs to 14 residues. V lost 8 bases and J lost 7; bases outside the gene matches: 9. Germline V gives CDR1 SNHLY, CDR2 FYNNEI. The full variable domain, with the rest looked up from reference TRBV2 and TRBJ2-1, is EPEVTQTPSHQVTQMGQEVILRCVPISNHLYFYWYRQILGQKVEFLVSFYNNEISEKSEIFDDQFSVERPDGSNFTLKIRSTKLEDSAMYFCASGTGGTINEQFFGPGTRLTVL.

The V and J genes are TRBV28 and TRBJ2-7; tentatively, D is TRBD1 (5 bases). This CDR3 comprises 14 residues. Germline V CDR1 and CDR2: MDHEN, SYDVKM. The V end lost 7 bases, the J end lost 2 bases, and 15 bases lay between the germline ends. In DNA form, the CDR3 reads TGTGCCAGCACCGCCAGCAGGGAACCCTACGAGCAGTACTTC. Its protein product is CASTASREPYEQYF. The variable domain in full, completed from reference TRBV28 and TRBJ2-7, reads DVKVTQSSRYLVKRTGEKVFLECVQDMDHENMFWYRQDPGLGLRLIYFSYDVKMKEKGDIPEGYSVSREKKERFSLILESASTNQTSMYLCASTASREPYEQYFGPGTRLTVT.

J is TRBJ2-7 and V is TRBV6-6; D possibly corresponds to TRBD1 (5 bases). Trimming pared 2 bases from V and 4 bases from J, leaving 9 bases between. The CDR3 is made up of 13 amino acids. Looked up from germline, CDR1 is MNHNY and CDR2 is SVGAGI (reference sequence). The CDR3 region is CASSYGARYEQYF. The CDR3 DNA follows: TGTGCCAGCAGTTACGGGGCTAGGTACGAGCAGTACTTC.

This clone was counted between two and nine times. The chain couples TRBV7-2 to TRBJ1-2, with a weak D call TRBD1 (6 bases). Germline CDR1 and CDR2: SGHTA and FQGNSA. The CDR3 length is 14 residues. The V and J ends lost 0 bases and 8 bases respectively, with 13 bases between them. DNA of the CDR3: TGTGCCAGCAGCTTAGCGGACAGTCAGGGGGGCTACACCTTC. Amino acid sequence: CASSLADSQGGYTF.

The chain recombines TRBV18 with TRBJ1-1; tentatively, D is TRBD1 (5 bases). With 5 bases removed from V and 3 bases from J, the gap between germline ends came to 10 bases. The CDR3 consists of 13 residues. Germline V gives CDR1 KGHSH, CDR2 LQKENI. Written as DNA, the CDR3 is TGTGCCAGCTCAACGACAGTTTACACTGAAGCTTTCTTT. Translating gives CASSTTVYTEAFF.

V is TRBV12-3 or TRBV12-4 and J is TRBJ1-6; D is perhaps TRBD1 (6 bases). The V gene lost 6 bases and the J gene lost 9 bases, with 9 bases spanning the gap. This CDR3 contains 12 residues. The CDR3, as DNA: TGTGCCAGCAGCTCAGGGGTTTCACCCCTCCACTTT. Its protein is CASSSGVSPLHF.

The chain employs TRBV20-1 and TRBJ1-1, with unresolved D. The V gene's germline CDR1 is DFQATT and CDR2 SNEGSKA (reference sequence). The V and J ends lost 8 bases and 2 bases respectively, with 9 bases between them. This CDR3 has 11 residues. CDR3 protein: CSPGLNTEAFF. DNA of the CDR3: TGCAGTCCTGGACTCAACACTGAAGCTTTCTTT.

The chain combines TRBV29-1 with TRBJ1-1; D is unclear. The CDR3 contains 14 residues. V shed 0 bases and J shed 0 bases, with 8 bases lying between them. Germline CDR1 and CDR2: SQVTM and ANQGSEA. CDR3 DNA: TGCAGCGTTGAAGATCGTTATCTGAACACTGAAGCTTTCTTT. Translation: CSVEDRYLNTEAFF.